This is a list of T cell receptor beta chains from one sample in a study of blood T cell repertoires in COVID-19. Profiling relied on immunoSEQ multiplex PCR, and the TCRdb table lists in-frame clones only, not all of them. The table records approximately 210,000 clones, 82% of them present only once. The source material was PBMCs or T cells enriched from blood (not recorded which). The source is a man between 35 and 55 years old who had recovered from COVID-19. CDR3s include the opening cysteine and the closing phenylalanine or tryptophan. D genes are given only for firm matches. Size is omitted from some rows. Given values are once, few, many or a class for expanded clones.

size: NA; V: TRBV15; D: NA; J: TRBJ2-5; length: 16; CDR3: CATRGVFTGNVETQYF; DNA: TGTGCCACCAGAGGGGTTTTTACAGGCAACGTAGAGACCCAGTACTTC
size: NA; V: TRBV19; D: NA; J: TRBJ2-6; length: 16; CDR3: CASSLRRGSGANVLTF; DNA: TGTGCCAGTAGTCTGAGACGGGGCTCTGGGGCCAACGTCCTGACTTTC
size: NA; V: TRBV28; D: NA; J: TRBJ1-2; length: 13; CDR3: CASSVLLGGGYTF; DNA: TGTGCCAGCAGTGTATTATTAGGGGGAGGCTACACCTTC
size: NA; V: TRBV14; D: TRBD1; J: TRBJ1-2; length: 13; CDR3: CASSPGQMYGYTF; DNA: TGTGCCAGCAGCCCGGGACAGATGTATGGCTACACCTTC
size: few; V: TRBV7-9; D: NA; J: TRBJ1-2; length: 14; CDR3: CASSLASGGHGYTF; DNA: TGTGCCAGCAGCTTAGCATCGGGGGGCCATGGCTACACCTTC
size: NA; V: TRBV10-3; D: NA; J: TRBJ2-2; length: 15; CDR3: CAIKERGGGTGELFF; DNA: TGTGCCATCAAGGAGAGGGGAGGAGGAACCGGGGAGCTGTTTTTT
size: NA; V: TRBV3-1/TRBV3-2; D: NA; J: TRBJ1-1; length: 14; CDR3: CASSHLDRPTEAFF; DNA: TGTGCCAGCAGCCACCTTGACAGGCCGACTGAAGCTTTCTTT
size: NA; V: TRBV7-9; D: NA; J: TRBJ1-5; length: 15; CDR3: CASSHGQYSNQPQHF; DNA: TGTGCCAGCAGCCACGGACAGTATAGCAATCAGCCCCAGCATTTT
size: NA; V: TRBV4-3; D: NA; J: TRBJ1-4; length: 13; CDR3: CASSPRRGEKLFF; DNA: TGCGCCAGCAGCCCGCGGAGAGGGGAAAAACTGTTTTTT
size: NA; V: TRBV25-1; D: NA; J: TRBJ1-5; length: 18; CDR3: CASSENGRHFDYIQPQHF; DNA: TGTGCCAGCAGTGAAAATGGCAGGCACTTCGACTATATACAGCCCCAGCATTTT
size: once; V: TRBV28; D: NA; J: TRBJ1-5; length: 12; CDR3: CASRQVDQPQHF; DNA: TGTGCCAGCAGACAGGTGGATCAGCCCCAGCATTTT
size: NA; V: TRBV5-5; D: NA; J: TRBJ1-1; length: 14; CDR3: CASSLSYENTEAFF; DNA: TGTGCCAGCAGCTTGTCCTATGAGAACACTGAAGCTTTCTTT
size: NA; V: TRBV5-1; D: TRBD2; J: TRBJ2-1; length: 15; CDR3: CASSLGAAGDNEQFF; DNA: TGCGCCAGCAGCTTGGGGGCGGCGGGGGATAATGAGCAGTTCTTC
size: NA; V: TRBV20-1; D: NA; J: TRBJ1-1; length: 11; CDR3: CSAGPGQVAFF; DNA: TGCAGTGCTGGACCGGGACAAGTAGCTTTCTTT
size: NA; V: TRBV30; D: NA; J: TRBJ1-6; length: 13; CDR3: CAWSEMGGSPLHF; DNA: TGTGCCTGGAGTGAAATGGGGGGTTCACCCCTCCACTTT
size: NA; V: TRBV7-9; D: NA; J: TRBJ2-1; length: 13; CDR3: CASSPTGDNEQFF; DNA: TGTGCCAGCAGCCCTACAGGAGACAATGAGCAGTTCTTC
size: NA; V: TRBV27; D: TRBD1; J: TRBJ1-2; length: 11; CDR3: CASGTGVGYTF; DNA: TGTGCCAGCGGCACAGGGGTTGGCTACACCTTC
size: NA; V: TRBV2; D: TRBD2; J: TRBJ2-5; length: 14; CDR3: CASSYTSGGETQYF; DNA: TGTGCCAGCAGTTATACTAGCGGGGGGGAGACCCAGTACTTC
size: NA; V: TRBV4-2; D: TRBD2; J: TRBJ2-3; length: 17; CDR3: CASSQETSGGTTDTQYF; DNA: TGTGCCAGCAGCCAAGAGACTAGCGGGGGGACCACAGATACGCAGTATTTT
size: NA; V: TRBV24-1; D: NA; J: TRBJ1-5; length: 12; CDR3: CATSDPNQPQHF; DNA: TGTGCCACCAGTGATCCAAATCAGCCCCAGCATTTT
size: NA; V: TRBV13; D: TRBD2; J: TRBJ2-1; length: 19; CDR3: CASSPPGVSGRGTYNEQFF; DNA: TGTGCCAGCAGCCCTCCCGGGGTTAGCGGGAGAGGGACCTACAATGAGCAGTTCTTC
size: NA; V: TRBV3-1/TRBV3-2; D: TRBD1; J: TRBJ2-1; length: 16; CDR3: CASSQLPGTVDNEQFF; DNA: TGTGCCAGCAGCCAGTTACCCGGGACAGTTGACAATGAGCAGTTCTTC
size: once; V: TRBV4-2; D: NA; J: TRBJ1-4; length: 19; CDR3: CASSLLPIREGATNEKLFF; DNA: TGTGCCAGCAGCCTTTTACCCATTCGGGAGGGTGCAACTAATGAAAAACTGTTTTTT
size: NA; V: TRBV28; D: TRBD2; J: TRBJ2-6; length: 16; CDR3: CASRTSGASGANVLTF; DNA: TGTGCCAGCAGGACTAGCGGGGCCTCTGGGGCCAACGTCCTGACTTTC
size: NA; V: TRBV30; D: NA; J: TRBJ2-7; length: 15; CDR3: CAWRSGRGLSYEQYF; DNA: TGTGCCTGGAGGAGCGGGCGGGGGCTCTCCTACGAGCAGTACTTC
size: NA; V: TRBV14; D: NA; J: TRBJ1-6; length: 14; CDR3: CASSQAGYNSPLHF; DNA: TGTGCCAGCAGCCAGGCAGGGTATAATTCACCCCTCCACTTT
size: once; V: TRBV6-5; D: NA; J: TRBJ1-3; length: 14; CDR3: CASSTGDRGNTIYF; DNA: TGTGCCAGCAGCACCGGGGATCGGGGAAACACCATATATTTT
size: NA; V: TRBV28; D: NA; J: TRBJ1-5; length: 15; CDR3: CASSLGGGGNQPQHF; DNA: TGTGCCAGCAGTTTAGGTGGAGGGGGCAATCAGCCCCAGCATTTT
size: NA; V: TRBV11-2; D: NA; J: TRBJ1-2; length: 11; CDR3: CASSLGAGYTF; DNA: TGTGCCAGCAGCTTAGGGGCTGGCTACACCTTC
size: NA; V: TRBV20-1; D: NA; J: TRBJ2-5; length: 11; CDR3: CTGTLEETQYF; DNA: TGTACCGGCACCCTAGAAGAGACCCAGTACTTC
size: NA; V: TRBV28; D: TRBD1; J: TRBJ2-4; length: 14; CDR3: CASSAGTGDGIQYF; DNA: TGTGCCAGCAGCGCCGGGACAGGGGATGGCATTCAGTACTTC
size: NA; V: TRBV10-3; D: TRBD2; J: TRBJ2-3; length: 18; CDR3: CAISESSGLAVSTDTQYF; DNA: TGTGCCATCAGTGAGTCTTCCGGACTAGCGGTCAGCACAGATACGCAGTATTTT
size: few; V: TRBV5-1; D: TRBD1; J: TRBJ1-3; length: 17; CDR3: CASSLVPTGASGNTIYF; DNA: TGCGCCAGCAGCCTGGTCCCGACAGGGGCCTCTGGAAACACCATATATTTT
size: NA; V: TRBV27; D: NA; J: TRBJ2-2; length: 15; CDR3: CASSLSPANTGELFF; DNA: TGTGCCAGCAGTTTGAGCCCCGCGAACACCGGGGAGCTGTTTTTT
size: NA; V: TRBV5-1; D: NA; J: TRBJ1-6; length: 15; CDR3: CASSLVSGGGSPLHF; DNA: TGCGCCAGCAGCTTGGTGTCCGGGGGTGGATCACCCCTCCACTTT
size: NA; V: TRBV13; D: TRBD1; J: TRBJ2-7; length: 17; CDR3: CASSLARTGEFSYEQYF; DNA: TGTGCCAGCAGCTTAGCGCGGACAGGGGAATTCTCCTACGAGCAGTACTTC
size: NA; V: TRBV11-2; D: NA; J: TRBJ2-1; length: 13; CDR3: CASSPGLSGEQFF; DNA: TGTGCCAGCAGCCCAGGCCTATCTGGGGAGCAGTTCTTC
size: NA; V: TRBV11-1; D: NA; J: TRBJ2-1; length: 14; CDR3: CASSLAGARREQFF; DNA: TGTGCCAGCAGCTTAGCTGGGGCCCGACGTGAGCAGTTCTTC
size: few; V: TRBV18; D: TRBD1; J: TRBJ1-5; length: 15; CDR3: CASSRQGTNNQPQHF; DNA: TGTGCCAGCTCACGACAGGGAACGAACAATCAGCCCCAGCATTTT
size: NA; V: TRBV19; D: NA; J: TRBJ1-2; length: 11; CDR3: CASSIKGGYTF; DNA: TGTGCCAGTAGTATTAAGGGGGGCTACACCTTC
size: NA; V: TRBV10-3; D: TRBD1; J: TRBJ1-3; length: 18; CDR3: CAISPNRDRLYSGNTIYF; DNA: TGTGCCATCAGTCCGAACCGGGACAGGTTGTACTCTGGAAACACCATATATTTT
size: NA; V: TRBV7-2; D: NA; J: TRBJ2-7; length: 14; CDR3: CASSLRRDTYEQYF; DNA: TGTGCCAGCAGCTTAAGACGGGACACCTACGAGCAGTACTTC